The present T cell receptor beta chain was sequenced within a study of human T cells and chemical hapten exposure. In the authors' methods: Per sample, the median was 95,638 TCRs, with values from around 24,000 to 710,000. TCRdb analysed the RACE reads with MiXCR anew, one entry per CDR3 protein. The V and J calls follow TCRdb's processing rather than the paper's. In the table there are about 140,000 distinct CDR3 sequences, about an eighth of which are singletons. This clonotype has a handful of counts. The V gene end was trimmed by 4 bases and the J gene end by 7 bases; junction bases not matched to a gene: 14. Germline V gene data show CDR1 as SGHNT and CDR2 as YYREEE (reference sequence). The CDR3 is 16 residues long. The time point: patch test 2, 6 weeks after DPC sensitization. As for treatment: therapeutic diphenylcyclopropenone sensitization with weekly scalp DPC.

The sequenced sample was whole blood, obtained in connection with sensitization to the hapten diphenylcyclopropenone (DPC). The receptor was derived from a woman aged 45-59 years with alopecia areata. Some clones in this sample may be carry-over from other donors' samples. V and J are TRBV5-4 and TRBJ2-5; TRBD2 matches 9 bases. CDR3 coding DNA: TGTGCCAGCAGCCTGGGCGGAGCGGGAGGCCTAGTGACCCAGTACTTC. This sequence encodes CASSLGGAGGLVTQYF.